The clone carrying this T cell receptor beta chain showed up just a few times. This entry comes from a study of beta chain features in type 1 diabetes. The whole isolated RNA underwent reverse transcription, so sequencing captured expressed TCRB transcripts. Assay: immunoSEQ multiplex PCR; the TCRdb copy retains only in-frame clones and omits some. Here the sample spans around 300,000 clones, about 8.5% being singletons. Sample: central memory CD4+ T cells from blood. The sequence derives from a young woman in good health.

The CDR3 loop reads CASSSGRNTEAFF. The CDR3 DNA sequence: TGTGCCAGCAGCTCGGGCCGGAACACTGAAGCTTTCTTT. The chain employs TRBV7-3 and TRBJ1-1, with unresolved D. The germline V gene has CDR1 SGHTA and CDR2 FQGTGA. Trimming took off 4 bases at V and 1 base at J, with 7 bases between the two ends. CDR3 length equals 13 residues.